The 7 T cell receptor beta chains below were found in one sample sequenced in a study of blood T cells in healthy people across ages. For the second PCR, which ran for about 7 to 11 cycles, a sample-barcoded 5' primer and a J-beta primer mix were used. TCRdb itself ran the 5' RACE reads through MiXCR, one entry per CDR3 protein. The data contain around 1,900,000 distinct CDR3 sequences, about two fifths of them singletons. Sequencing used blood. The source is a human donor in good health.

This chain joins TRBV11-2 and TRBJ1-1, with no clear D. The V gene lost 3 bases and the J gene lost 0 bases, with 14 bases spanning the gap. Germline V lookup: CDR1 SGHAT, CDR2 FQNNGV. CDR3 length: 16 amino acids. CDR3 residues: CASSFWKGGMNTEAFF. CDR3 DNA: TGTGCCAGCAGCTTCTGGAAGGGAGGGATGAACACTGAAGCTTTCTTT.

This clonotype was counted ten times or more. In nucleotides, the CDR3 is TGCGCCAGCAGCCCGACCGGGACAGGGAGGTCAGAGCAGTACTTC. Residues: CASSPTGTGRSEQYF. The chain employs TRBV4-1 and TRBJ2-7, with TRBD1 identical over 9 bases. V shed 4 bases and J 7 bases; nucleotides not matched to a gene: 11. Germline assignment: CDR1 MGHRA and CDR2 YSYEKL. The CDR3 is 15 residues long.

This clonotype showed up just a few times. The CDR3 loop is CSVLFGTGLDTGELFF. The CDR3, as DNA: TGCAGCGTTCTTTTCGGGACAGGGCTTGACACCGGGGAGCTGTTTTTT. V is TRBV29-1 and J is TRBJ2-2; TRBD1 matches 9 bases. The length of the CDR3 is 16 residues. The V and J ends lost 5 bases and 3 bases, in that order; junction bases with no gene match: 10. Germline-derived CDR1 and CDR2 are SQVTM and ANQGSEA.

The V gene is TRBV6-5, the J gene TRBJ1-1; D may be TRBD1 (6 bases). Trimming cost V 4 bases and J 6 bases, with 12 bases left between them. Germline V gives CDR1 MNHEY, CDR2 SVGAGI. The CDR3 is 13 residues long. CDR3 coding DNA: TGTGCCAGCAGTTTGTACAGGGTTTCTGAAGCTTTCTTT. Translation: CASSLYRVSEAFF.

In this sample, this clonotype turned up a few times. This chain links TRBV4-1 with TRBJ2-7; 7 positions agree with TRBD2. The CDR3 contains 15 residues. Germline CDR1 is MGHRA and CDR2 is YSYEKL. The trim removed 1 base at V and 7 bases at J, leaving 10 bases unmatched. CDR3 sequence (DNA): TGCGCCAGCAGCCAAGTAGCGGGCCTATCACGGGAGCAGTACTTC. Its translation is CASSQVAGLSREQYF.

Turning to this clonotype: Its ends do not fully match the called genes, so a read error is possible. This chain connects TRBV5-5 to TRBJ2-7, with TRBD2 as a possible D gene (5 bases). Germline loops: CDR1 SGHKS, CDR2 YYEKEE (reference sequence). CDR3 length: 14 amino acids. DNA of the CDR3: TGTGCCAGCAGCTTCGGATCTAGCTCCTACAAGCAGTACTTC. It specifies CASSFGSSSYKQYF.

This clonotype was observed a single time. The V gene is TRBV30, the J gene TRBJ2-7, with 7 bases fitting TRBD1. The CDR3 covers 14 residues. V dropped 6 bases and J dropped 2; count of bases not matched to a gene: 10. CDR1 and CDR2 from the germline V gene are GTSNPN and SVGIG (reference sequence). The CDR3 DNA reads as TGTGCCTGCACCACAGGGGCCTCCCCCTACGAGCAGTACTTC. Translated: CACTTGASPYEQYF.